A selection of T cell receptor beta chains follows, all from one sample in a study of patients and donors after allogeneic stem cell transplantation. TCRdb re-derived calls from the RT-PCR reads in MiXCR, one entry per CDR3 protein. This repertoire shows fewer than 75,000 distinct CDR3 sequences, 10% to 15% found once; its top ten account for less than 35%. Sequences were obtained from blood, either unsorted or a sorted T cell fraction (not recorded which). The receptors were sampled from a human donor who was either an allogeneic HSCT recipient or a stem cell or donor lymphocyte infusion donor (not recorded which). It is not recorded whose cells these are; they may come from a transplant donor. CDR3s include the opening cysteine and the closing phenylalanine or tryptophan. Each record gives: CDR3 protein, J gene, V gene.

CDR3: CASSAEVGKNYEQYF; J: TRBJ2-7; V: TRBV12-3/TRBV12-4
CDR3: CASSLIGKLFF; J: TRBJ1-4; V: TRBV7-8
CDR3: CSVEGSSSGRLYEQYF; J: TRBJ2-7; V: TRBV29-1
CDR3: CASSFRGWAEAFF; J: TRBJ1-1; V: TRBV7-9
CDR3: CASSHLAGARQETQYF; J: TRBJ2-5; V: TRBV5-6
CDR3: CASSEDRVNNQPQHF; J: TRBJ1-5; V: TRBV5-1
CDR3: CSVEGPRNLEDNEQFF; J: TRBJ2-1; V: TRBV20-1
CDR3: CASRWGTSGEQYF; J: TRBJ2-7; V: TRBV25-1
CDR3: CASRQTGLSSPLHF; J: TRBJ1-6; V: TRBV6-1
CDR3: CSVEMFGGAQETQYF; J: TRBJ2-5; V: TRBV29-1
CDR3: CASSGGNSPLHF; J: TRBJ1-6; V: TRBV9